The clone carrying this TCR beta chain was detected many times. Antigen: not known. TCRdb processed the PCR reads anew with MiXCR; each CDR3 protein has one entry. This sample has more than 550,000 distinct CDR3 sequences, with 25% found just once. The sample comes from a study of molecular identifiers for immune sequencing clone quantification. Study conclusions and caveats: Highly expanded clone sizes could be underestimated by identical TCR molecules sharing a barcode.

Sequenced input: naive CD8+ T cells from blood, with Jurkat cell RNA spiked in. As to subset: FACS-sorted CD8+CD4-CCR7+CD45RA+ naive T cells. The receptor's source is a human donor in good health. Some libraries in this study had Jurkat cell RNA spiked in.

The CDR3 DNA follows: TGTGCCAGCAGCGTCACAGGGGTGACTGAAGCTTTCTTT. Translation: CASSVTGVTEAFF. This rearrangement joins TRBV7-2 to TRBJ1-1; TRBD1 matches at 7 bases. This CDR3 is 13 amino acids long. The J segment lost 5 bases and the V segment lost 5 bases, leaving 5 bases of the junction unmatched. Germline CDR1 and CDR2: SGHTA and FQGNSA.